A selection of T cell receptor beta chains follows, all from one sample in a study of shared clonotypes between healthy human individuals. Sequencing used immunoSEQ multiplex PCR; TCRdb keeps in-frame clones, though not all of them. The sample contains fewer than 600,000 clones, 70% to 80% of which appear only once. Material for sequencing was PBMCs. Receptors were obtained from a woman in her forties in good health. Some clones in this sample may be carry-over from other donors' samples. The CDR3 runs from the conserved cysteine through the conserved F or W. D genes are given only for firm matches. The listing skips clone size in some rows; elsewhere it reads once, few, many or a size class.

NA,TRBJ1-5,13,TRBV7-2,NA,CASSLHGAGPQHF,TGTGCCAGCAGCTTACACGGGGCCGGGCCCCAGCATTTT
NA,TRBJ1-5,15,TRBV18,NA,CASSPPGAQTQPQHF,TGTGCCAGCTCACCACCGGGGGCACAGACCCAGCCCCAGCATTTT
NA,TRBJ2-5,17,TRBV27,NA,CASSPHTGSSYQETQYF,TGTGCCAGCAGTCCGCATACAGGGTCCTCGTACCAAGAGACCCAGTACTTC
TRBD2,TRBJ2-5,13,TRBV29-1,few,CSPKLAGVETQYF,TGCAGCCCAAAGCTAGCGGGTGTGGAGACCCAGTACTTC
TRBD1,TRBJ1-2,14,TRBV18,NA,CASSSESQGPDYTF,TGTGCCAGCTCCTCAGAATCACAGGGGCCTGACTACACCTTC
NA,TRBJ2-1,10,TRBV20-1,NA,CSATAVEQFF,TGCAGTGCCACTGCTGTAGAGCAGTTCTTC
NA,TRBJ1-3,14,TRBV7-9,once,CASSLVASGNTIYF,TGTGCCAGCAGCTTAGTGGCCTCTGGAAACACCATATATTTT
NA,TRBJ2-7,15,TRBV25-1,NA,CASSNALTSDYEQYF,TGTGCCAGCAGTAACGCTCTCACATCCGACTACGAGCAGTACTTC
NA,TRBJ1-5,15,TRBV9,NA,CASSAGPGPNQPQHF,TGTGCCAGCAGCGCCGGACCAGGCCCCAATCAGCCCCAGCATTTT
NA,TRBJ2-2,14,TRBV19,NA,CASSSRQLTGELFF,TGTGCCAGTAGTTCCCGACAGCTTACCGGGGAGCTGTTTTTT
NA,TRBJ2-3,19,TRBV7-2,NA,CASRRVTRRGTADTDTQYF,TGTGCCAGCAGACGTGTGACTAGGAGGGGGACTGCGGACACAGATACGCAGTATTTT
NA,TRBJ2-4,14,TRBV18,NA,CASSPGAGRNIQYF,TGTGCCAGCTCACCAGGGGCAGGGAGAAACATTCAGTACTTC
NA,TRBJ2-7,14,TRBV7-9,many,CASSLGQGRNEQYF,TGTGCCAGCAGCTTAGGGCAGGGCAGGAACGAGCAGTACTTC
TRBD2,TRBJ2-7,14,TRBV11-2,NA,CASSSSSGAYEQYF,TGTGCCAGCAGCTCTTCCAGCGGGGCCTACGAGCAGTACTTC
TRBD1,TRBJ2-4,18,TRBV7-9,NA,CASSLATTGGSTKNIQYF,TGTGCCAGCAGCTTAGCGACGACAGGGGGCTCGACCAAAAACATTCAGTACTTC
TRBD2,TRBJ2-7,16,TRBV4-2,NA,CASSQRTSGRANEQYF,TGTGCCAGCAGCCAACGGACTAGCGGGAGGGCCAACGAGCAGTACTTC
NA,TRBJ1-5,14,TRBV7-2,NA,CASSLEWVGQPQHF,TGTGCCAGCAGCTTAGAGTGGGTAGGCCAGCCCCAGCATTTT
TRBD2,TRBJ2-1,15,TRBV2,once,CASSGRAGPYNEQFF,TGTGCCAGCAGCGGGAGGGCGGGACCGTACAATGAGCAGTTCTTC
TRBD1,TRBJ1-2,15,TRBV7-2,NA,CASSTRQGLNYGYTF,TGTGCCAGCAGCACGAGACAGGGACTGAACTATGGCTACACCTTC
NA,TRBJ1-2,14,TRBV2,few,CASSSPAYPYGYTF,TGTGCCAGCAGTAGCCCGGCGTACCCCTATGGCTACACCTTC
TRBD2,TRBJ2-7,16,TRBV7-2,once,CASSRIGTSGSNEQYF,TGTGCCAGCAGCAGAATCGGGACTAGCGGGAGTAACGAGCAGTACTTC
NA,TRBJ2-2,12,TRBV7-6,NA,CASTRNTGELFF,TGTGCCAGCACCAGAAACACCGGGGAGCTGTTTTTT
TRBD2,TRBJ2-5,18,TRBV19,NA,CAIISGTSGILFQETQYF,TGTGCCATTATCTCTGGGACTAGCGGAATTCTTTTTCAAGAGACCCAGTACTTC
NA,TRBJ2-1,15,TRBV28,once,CASSLWRTVYNEQFF,TGTGCCAGCAGTTTATGGCGGACGGTCTACAATGAGCAGTTCTTC
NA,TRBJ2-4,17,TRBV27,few,CASSLKGQRLAKNIQYF,TGTGCCAGCAGTTTAAAAGGCCAAAGACTAGCCAAAAACATTCAGTACTTC
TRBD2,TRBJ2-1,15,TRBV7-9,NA,CASSQTSGGSSVEFF,TGTGCCAGCAGCCAGACTAGCGGGGGATCCTCTGTTGAGTTCTTC
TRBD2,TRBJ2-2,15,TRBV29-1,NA,CSVESSGSDTGELFF,TGCAGCGTTGAAAGTAGCGGGAGTGATACCGGGGAGCTGTTTTTT
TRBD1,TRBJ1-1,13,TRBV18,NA,CASSPSPQGAAFF,TGTGCCAGCTCACCATCCCCACAGGGGGCTGCTTTCTTT
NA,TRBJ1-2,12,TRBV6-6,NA,CASSSPTYGYTF,TGTGCCAGCAGTTCTCCCACGTATGGCTACACCTTC
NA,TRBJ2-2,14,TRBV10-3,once,CAISRASNTGELFF,TGTGCCATCAGCCGGGCCTCAAACACCGGGGAGCTGTTTTTT
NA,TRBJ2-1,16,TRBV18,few,CASSPVGTNSYNEQFF,TGTGCCAGCTCACCGGTGGGGACAAACTCCTACAATGAGCAGTTCTTC
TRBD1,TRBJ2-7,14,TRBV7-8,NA,CASSVGTGAYEQYF,TGTGCCAGCAGCGTCGGGACAGGAGCCTACGAGCAGTACTTC
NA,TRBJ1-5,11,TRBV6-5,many,CASSSEQPQHF,TGTGCCAGCAGTTCGGAGCAGCCCCAGCATTTT
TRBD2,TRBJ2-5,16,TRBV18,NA,CASSPSASGTSWAQYF,TGTGCCAGCTCACCATCAGCTAGCGGGACCTCCTGGGCCCAGTACTTC
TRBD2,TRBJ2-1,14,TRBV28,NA,CASSTGLVGNEQFF,TGTGCCAGCAGTACGGGACTAGTTGGCAATGAGCAGTTCTTC
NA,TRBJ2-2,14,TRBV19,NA,CASSMPPWGLGLFF,TGTGCCAGTAGTATGCCCCCATGGGGCCTAGGGCTGTTTTTT
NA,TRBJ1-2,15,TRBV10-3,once,CAISGGGRANYGYTF,TGTGCCATCAGTGGGGGGGGCAGAGCTAACTATGGCTACACCTTC
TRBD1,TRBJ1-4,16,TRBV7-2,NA,CASSPRGGQGGEKLFF,TGTGCCAGCAGCCCCAGGGGGGGACAGGGCGGTGAAAAACTGTTTTTT
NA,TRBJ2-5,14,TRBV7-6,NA,CASSFSDRKETQYF,TGTGCCAGCAGCTTCTCGGACAGAAAAGAGACCCAGTACTTC
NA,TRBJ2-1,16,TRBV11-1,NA,CASRGNQESSYNEQFF,TGTGCCAGCAGAGGGAATCAGGAGAGCTCCTACAATGAGCAGTTCTTC
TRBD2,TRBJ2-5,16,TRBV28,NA,CASNIAGLGGLETQYF,TGTGCCAGCAACATAGCGGGACTAGGGGGTTTGGAGACCCAGTACTTC
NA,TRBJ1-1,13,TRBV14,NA,CASSQGKNTEAFF,TGTGCCAGCAGCCAGGGCAAGAACACTGAAGCTTTCTTT
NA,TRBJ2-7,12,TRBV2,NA,CASRTNYYEQYF,TGTGCCAGCCGGACTAACTACTACGAGCAGTACTTC
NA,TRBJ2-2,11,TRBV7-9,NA,CASTTWGELFF,TGTGCCAGCACAACATGGGGGGAGCTGTTTTTT
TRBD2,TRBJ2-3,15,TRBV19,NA,CASTSGGSGADTQYF,TGTGCCAGTACTTCTGGCGGGAGTGGTGCAGATACGCAGTATTTT
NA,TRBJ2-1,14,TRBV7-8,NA,CASSLARQYNEQFF,TGTGCCAGCAGCTTAGCGCGACAGTACAATGAGCAGTTCTTC